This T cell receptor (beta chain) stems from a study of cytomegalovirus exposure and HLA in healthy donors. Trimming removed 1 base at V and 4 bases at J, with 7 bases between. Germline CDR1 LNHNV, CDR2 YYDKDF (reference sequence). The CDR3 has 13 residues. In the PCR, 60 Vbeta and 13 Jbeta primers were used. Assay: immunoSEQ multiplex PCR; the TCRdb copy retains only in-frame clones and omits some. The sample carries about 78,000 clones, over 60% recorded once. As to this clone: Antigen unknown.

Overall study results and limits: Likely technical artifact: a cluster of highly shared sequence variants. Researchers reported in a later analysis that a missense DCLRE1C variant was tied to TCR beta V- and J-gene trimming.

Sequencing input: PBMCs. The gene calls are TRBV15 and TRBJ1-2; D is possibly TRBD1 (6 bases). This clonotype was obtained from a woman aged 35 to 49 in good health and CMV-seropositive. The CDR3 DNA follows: TGTGCCACCAGCAGAGTGGACAGCTATGGCTACACCTTC. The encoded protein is CATSRVDSYGYTF.